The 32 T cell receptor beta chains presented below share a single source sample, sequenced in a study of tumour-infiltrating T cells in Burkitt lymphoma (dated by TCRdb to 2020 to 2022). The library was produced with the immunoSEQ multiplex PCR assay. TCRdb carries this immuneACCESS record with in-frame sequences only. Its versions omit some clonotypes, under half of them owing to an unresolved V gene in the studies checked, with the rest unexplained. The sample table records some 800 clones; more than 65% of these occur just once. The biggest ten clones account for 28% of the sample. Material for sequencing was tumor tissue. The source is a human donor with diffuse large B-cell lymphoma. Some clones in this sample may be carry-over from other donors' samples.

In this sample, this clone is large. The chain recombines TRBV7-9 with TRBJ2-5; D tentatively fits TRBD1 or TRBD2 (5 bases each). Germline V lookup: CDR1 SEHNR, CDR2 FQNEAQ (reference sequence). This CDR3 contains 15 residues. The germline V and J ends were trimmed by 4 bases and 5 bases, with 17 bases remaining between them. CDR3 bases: TGTGCCAGCAGCTCTGGGACCGGGCCACGGGAGACCCAGTACTTC. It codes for CASSSGTGPRETQYF. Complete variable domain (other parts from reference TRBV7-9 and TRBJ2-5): DTGVSQNPRHKITKRGQNVTFRCDPISEHNRLYWYRQTLGQGPEFLTYFQNEAQLEKSRLLSDRFSAERPKGSFSTLEIQRTEQGDSAMYLCASSSGTGPRETQYFGPGTRLLVL.

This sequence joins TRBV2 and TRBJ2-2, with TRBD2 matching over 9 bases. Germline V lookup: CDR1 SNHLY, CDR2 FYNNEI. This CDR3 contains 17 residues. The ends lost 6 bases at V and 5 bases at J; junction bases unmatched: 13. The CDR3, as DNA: TGTGCCAGCAGGGCGGAAGGGACTAGCCTAAGGACCGGGGAGCTGTTTTTT. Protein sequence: CASRAEGTSLRTGELFF.

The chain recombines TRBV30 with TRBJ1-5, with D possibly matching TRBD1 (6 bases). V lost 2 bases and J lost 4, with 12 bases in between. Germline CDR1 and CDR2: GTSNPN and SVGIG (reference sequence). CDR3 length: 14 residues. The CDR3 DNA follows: TGTGCCTGGAGTTCGACCCAGGGGAATCAGCCCCAGCATTTT. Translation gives CAWSSTQGNQPQHF.

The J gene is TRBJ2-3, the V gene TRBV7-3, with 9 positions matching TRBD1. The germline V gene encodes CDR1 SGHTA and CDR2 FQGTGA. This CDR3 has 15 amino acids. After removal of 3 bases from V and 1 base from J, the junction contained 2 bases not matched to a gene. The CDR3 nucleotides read TGTGCCAGCAGCTTGGACAGGGGTCGCACAGATACGCAGTATTTT. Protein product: CASSLDRGRTDTQYF. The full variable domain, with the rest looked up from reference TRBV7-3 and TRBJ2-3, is GAGVSQTPSNKVTEKGKYVELRCDPISGHTALYWYRQSLGQGPEFLIYFQGTGAADDSGLPNDRFFAVRPEGSVSTLKIQRTERGDSAVYLCASSLDRGRTDTQYFGPGTRLTVL.

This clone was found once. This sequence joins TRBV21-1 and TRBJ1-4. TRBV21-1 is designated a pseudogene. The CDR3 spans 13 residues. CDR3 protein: CATGPATNEKLFF. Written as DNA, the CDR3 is TGTGCCACCGGACCTGCAACTAATGAAAAACTGTTTTTT.

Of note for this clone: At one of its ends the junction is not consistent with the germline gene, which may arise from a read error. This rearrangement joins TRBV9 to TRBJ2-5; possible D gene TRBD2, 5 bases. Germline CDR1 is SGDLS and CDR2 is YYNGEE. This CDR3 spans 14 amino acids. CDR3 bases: TGTGCCAGCAGCGTAGGAGGGTCCCAAGAGATCCAGTACTTC. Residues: CASSVGGSQEIQYF.

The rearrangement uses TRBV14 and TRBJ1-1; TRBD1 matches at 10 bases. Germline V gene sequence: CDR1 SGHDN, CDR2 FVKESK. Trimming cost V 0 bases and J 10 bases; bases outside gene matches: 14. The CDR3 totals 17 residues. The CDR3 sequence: CASSQDPGQGDRRGAFF. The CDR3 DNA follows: TGTGCCAGCAGCCAAGATCCAGGACAGGGGGACAGGAGAGGAGCTTTCTTT.

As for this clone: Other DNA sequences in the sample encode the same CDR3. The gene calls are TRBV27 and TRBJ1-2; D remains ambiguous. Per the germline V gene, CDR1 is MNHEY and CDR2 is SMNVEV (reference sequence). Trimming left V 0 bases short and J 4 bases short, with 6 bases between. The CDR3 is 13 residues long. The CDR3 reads CASSLSYSYGYTF. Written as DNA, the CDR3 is TGTGCCAGCAGTTTATCCTACTCCTATGGCTACACCTTC.

Written as DNA, the CDR3 is TGTGCCAGCAGTTACGAGGACAGCTATGGCTACACCTTC. This gives the protein CASSYEDSYGYTF. This chain uses TRBV6-5 with TRBJ1-2, with D possibly being TRBD1 (6 bases). Germline CDR1 and CDR2: MNHEY and SVGAGI. The CDR3 sequence is 13 residues long. Deletions cut 2 bases from V and 4 bases from J, with 8 bases between.

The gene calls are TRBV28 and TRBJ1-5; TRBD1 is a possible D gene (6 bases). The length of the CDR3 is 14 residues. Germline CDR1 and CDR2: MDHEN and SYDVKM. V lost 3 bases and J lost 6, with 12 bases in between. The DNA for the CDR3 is TGTGCCAGCAGTTTTTGGGGGGCCGGTCAGCCCCAGCATTTT. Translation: CASSFWGAGQPQHF.

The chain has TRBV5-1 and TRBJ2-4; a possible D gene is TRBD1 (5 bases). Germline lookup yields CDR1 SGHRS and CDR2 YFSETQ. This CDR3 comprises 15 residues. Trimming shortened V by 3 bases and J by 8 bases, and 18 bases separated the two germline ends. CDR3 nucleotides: TGCGCCAGCAGCTCAGGAAACAGGACACGAGACATTCAGTACTTC. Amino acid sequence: CASSSGNRTRDIQYF.

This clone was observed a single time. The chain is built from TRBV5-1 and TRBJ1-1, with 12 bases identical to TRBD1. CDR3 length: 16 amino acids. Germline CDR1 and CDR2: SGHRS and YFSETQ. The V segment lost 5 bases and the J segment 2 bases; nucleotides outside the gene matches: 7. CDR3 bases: TGCGCCAGCAGGGACGGGACAGGGGGCGACAACACTGAAGCTTTCTTT. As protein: CASRDGTGGDNTEAFF.

Here the CDR3 reads CSVARESNQPQHF. The CDR3 DNA reads TGCAGCGTCGCACGGGAGAGCAATCAGCCCCAGCATTTT. This rearrangement joins TRBV29-1 to TRBJ1-5, with unresolved D. This CDR3 spans 13 amino acids. Between the trimmed V and J ends, which lost 6 bases and 1 base, there was a span of 10 bases. Germline V gives CDR1 SQVTM, CDR2 ANQGSEA.

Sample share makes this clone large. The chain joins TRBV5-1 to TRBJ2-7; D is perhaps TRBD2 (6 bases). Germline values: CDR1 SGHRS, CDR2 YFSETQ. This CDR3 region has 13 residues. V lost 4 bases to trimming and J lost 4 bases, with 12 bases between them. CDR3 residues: CASSPGLAYEQYF. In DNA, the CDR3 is TGCGCCAGCAGCCCGGGACTCGCGTACGAGCAGTACTTC. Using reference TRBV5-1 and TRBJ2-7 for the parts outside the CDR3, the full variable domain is KAGVTQTPRYLIKTRGQQVTLSCSPISGHRSVSWYQQTPGQGLQFLFEYFSETQRNKGNFPGRFSGRQFSNSRSEMNVSTLELGDSALYLCASSPGLAYEQYFGPGTRLTVT.

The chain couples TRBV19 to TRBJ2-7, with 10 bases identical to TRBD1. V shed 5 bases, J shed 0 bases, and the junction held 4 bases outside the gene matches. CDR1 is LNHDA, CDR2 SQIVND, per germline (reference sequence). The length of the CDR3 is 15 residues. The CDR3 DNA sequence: TGTGCCAGTAGTTTAAGGACAGGGGGCTCCTACGAGCAGTACTTC. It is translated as CASSLRTGGSYEQYF.

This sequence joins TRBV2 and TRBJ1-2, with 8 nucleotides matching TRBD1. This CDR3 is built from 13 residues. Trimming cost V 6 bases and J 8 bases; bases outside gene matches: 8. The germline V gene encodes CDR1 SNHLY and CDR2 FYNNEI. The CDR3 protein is CASRSQGEGGYTF. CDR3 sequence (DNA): TGTGCCAGCAGATCACAGGGGGAAGGAGGCTACACCTTC.

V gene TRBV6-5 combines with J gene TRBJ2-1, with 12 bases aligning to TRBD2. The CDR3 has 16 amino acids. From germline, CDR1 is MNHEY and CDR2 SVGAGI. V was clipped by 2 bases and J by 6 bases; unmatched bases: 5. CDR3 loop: CASSYRASGRVNEQFF. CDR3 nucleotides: TGTGCCAGCAGTTACAGAGCTAGCGGGAGGGTCAATGAGCAGTTCTTC.

CDR3 bases: TGTGCCAGCAGTACAGGGAGGAGGGCTGAAGCTTTCTTT. It is translated as CASSTGRRAEAFF. The rearrangement links TRBV2 to TRBJ1-1, with a tentative D call TRBD1 (6 bases). Germline V gene sequence: CDR1 SNHLY, CDR2 FYNNEI. The V and J ends lost 5 bases and 6 bases respectively, with 13 bases between them. The CDR3 is made up of 13 amino acids.

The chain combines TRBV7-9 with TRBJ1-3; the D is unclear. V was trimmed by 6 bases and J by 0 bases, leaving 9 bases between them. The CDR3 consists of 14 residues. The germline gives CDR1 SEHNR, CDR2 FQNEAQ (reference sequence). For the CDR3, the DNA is TGTGCCAGCAGTACCGGCTTCTCTGGAAACACCATATATTTT. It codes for CASSTGFSGNTIYF.

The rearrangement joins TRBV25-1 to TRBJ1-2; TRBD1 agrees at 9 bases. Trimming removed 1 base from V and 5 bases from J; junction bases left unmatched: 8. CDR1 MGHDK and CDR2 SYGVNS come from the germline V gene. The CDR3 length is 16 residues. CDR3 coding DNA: TGTGCCAGCAGTGAATTGACAGGGGGGGCCTATTATGGCTACACCTTC. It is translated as CASSELTGGAYYGYTF.

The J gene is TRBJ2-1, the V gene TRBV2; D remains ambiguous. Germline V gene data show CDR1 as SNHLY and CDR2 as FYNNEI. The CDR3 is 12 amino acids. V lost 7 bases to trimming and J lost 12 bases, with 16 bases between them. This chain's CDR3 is CASIKTQIGQFF. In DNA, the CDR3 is TGTGCCAGCATCAAAACCCAAATCGGGCAGTTCTTC. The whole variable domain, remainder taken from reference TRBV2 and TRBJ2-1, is EPEVTQTPSHQVTQMGQEVILRCVPISNHLYFYWYRQILGQKVEFLVSFYNNEISEKSEIFDDQFSVERPDGSNFTLKIRSTKLEDSAMYFCASIKTQIGQFFGPGTRLTVL.

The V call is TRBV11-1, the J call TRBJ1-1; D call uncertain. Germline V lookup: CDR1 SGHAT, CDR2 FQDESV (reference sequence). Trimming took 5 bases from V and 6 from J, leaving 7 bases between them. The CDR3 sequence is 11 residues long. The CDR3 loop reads CASSTEAEAFF. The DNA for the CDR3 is TGTGCCAGCAGCACCGAGGCTGAAGCTTTCTTT.

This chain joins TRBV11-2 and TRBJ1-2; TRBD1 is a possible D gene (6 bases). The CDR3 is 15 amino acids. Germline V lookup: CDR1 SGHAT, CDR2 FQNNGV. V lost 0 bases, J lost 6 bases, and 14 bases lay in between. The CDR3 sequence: CASSLDGIGGDGYTF. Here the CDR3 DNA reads TGTGCCAGCAGCTTAGATGGTATAGGGGGAGATGGCTACACCTTC.

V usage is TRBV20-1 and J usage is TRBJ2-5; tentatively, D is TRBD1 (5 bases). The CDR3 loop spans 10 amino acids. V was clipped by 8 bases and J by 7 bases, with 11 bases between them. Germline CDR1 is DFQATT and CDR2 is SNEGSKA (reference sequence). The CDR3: CSILRGTQYF. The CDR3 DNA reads TGCAGTATCTTAAGGGGGACCCAGTACTTC.

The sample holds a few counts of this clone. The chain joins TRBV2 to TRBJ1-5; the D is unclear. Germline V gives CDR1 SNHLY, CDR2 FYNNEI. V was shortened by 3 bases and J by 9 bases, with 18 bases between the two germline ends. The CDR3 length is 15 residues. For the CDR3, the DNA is TGTGCCAGCAGTGATAGGGTGGCAAAGGTCGGGCCCCAGCATTTT. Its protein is CASSDRVAKVGPQHF.

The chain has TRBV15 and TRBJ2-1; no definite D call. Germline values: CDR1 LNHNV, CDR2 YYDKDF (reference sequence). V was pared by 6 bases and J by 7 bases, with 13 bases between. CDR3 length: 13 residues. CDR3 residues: CATRETASNEQFF. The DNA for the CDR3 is TGTGCCACCAGGGAGACGGCCAGTAATGAGCAGTTCTTC.

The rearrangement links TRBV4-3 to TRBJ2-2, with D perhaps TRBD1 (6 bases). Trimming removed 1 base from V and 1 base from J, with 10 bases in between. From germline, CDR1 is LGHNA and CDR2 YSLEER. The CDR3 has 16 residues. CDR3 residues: CASSQVRGWNTGELFF. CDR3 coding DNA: TGCGCCAGCAGCCAAGTGAGGGGGTGGAACACCGGGGAGCTGTTTTTT.

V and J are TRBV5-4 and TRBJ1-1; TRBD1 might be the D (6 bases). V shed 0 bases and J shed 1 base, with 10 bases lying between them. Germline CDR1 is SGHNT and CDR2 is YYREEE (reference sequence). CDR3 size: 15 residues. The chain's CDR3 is CASSLEGVRNTEAFF. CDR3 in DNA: TGTGCCAGCAGCTTGGAGGGGGTTCGGAACACTGAAGCTTTCTTT. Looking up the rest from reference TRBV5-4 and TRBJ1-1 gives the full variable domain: ETGVTQSPTHLIKTRGQQVTLRCSSQSGHNTVSWYQQALGQGPQFIFQYYREEENGRGNFPPRFSGLQFPNYSSELNVNALELDDSALYLCASSLEGVRNTEAFFGQGTRLTVV.

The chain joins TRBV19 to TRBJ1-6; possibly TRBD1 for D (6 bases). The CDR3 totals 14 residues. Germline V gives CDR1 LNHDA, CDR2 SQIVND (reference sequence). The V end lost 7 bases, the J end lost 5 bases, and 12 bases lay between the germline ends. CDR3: CASTSDSHNSPLHF. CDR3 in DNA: TGTGCCAGTACCTCGGACAGCCATAATTCACCCCTCCACTTT.

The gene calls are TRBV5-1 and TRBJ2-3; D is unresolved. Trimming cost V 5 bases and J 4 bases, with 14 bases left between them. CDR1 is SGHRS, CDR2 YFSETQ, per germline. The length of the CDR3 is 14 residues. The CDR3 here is CASRTSAASDTQYF. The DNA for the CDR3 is TGCGCCAGCAGGACCTCTGCCGCCTCAGATACGCAGTATTTT.

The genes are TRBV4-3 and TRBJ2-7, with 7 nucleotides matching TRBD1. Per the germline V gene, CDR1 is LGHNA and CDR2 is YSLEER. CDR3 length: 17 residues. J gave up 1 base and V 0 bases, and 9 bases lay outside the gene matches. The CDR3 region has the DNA TGCGCCAGCAGCCAAGACCGGGGACAGACGCTTTCCTACGAGCAGTACTTC. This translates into CASSQDRGQTLSYEQYF.

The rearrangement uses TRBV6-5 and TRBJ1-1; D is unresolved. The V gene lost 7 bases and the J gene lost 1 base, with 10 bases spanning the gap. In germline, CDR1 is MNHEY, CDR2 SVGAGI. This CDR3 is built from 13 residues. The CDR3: CASTYSGNTEAFF. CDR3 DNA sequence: TGTGCCAGCACCTACTCAGGGAACACTGAAGCTTTCTTT.